A single sample is the source of the 22 T cell receptor beta chains below, sequenced in a study of T cell responses to AZD1222 COVID-19 vaccine. Here immunoSEQ multiplex PCR was the method, and the copy in TCRdb shows in-frame clones only, minus some. The sample lists roughly 130,000 clones, more than 85% occurring once. The sequencing used peripheral blood, collected 28 days after the second AZD1222 dose. The receptors originated from an adult who received the AZD1222 COVID-19 vaccine.

This rearrangement joins TRBV19 to TRBJ1-2; D not certain. This CDR3 contains 14 residues. Deletions cut 1 base from V and 3 bases from J, with 9 bases between. CDR1 and CDR2 from the germline V gene are LNHDA and SQIVND (reference sequence). Here the CDR3 DNA reads TGTGCCAGTAGTATAGGGCAGAATGACTATGGCTACACCTTC. Translating gives CASSIGQNDYGYTF.

The genes are TRBV4-1 and TRBJ1-3; no definite D call. V lost 4 bases and J 0 bases, leaving 7 bases between the germline ends. Germline V gene data show CDR1 as MGHRA and CDR2 as YSYEKL. The CDR3 covers 14 residues. The CDR3 DNA sequence: TGCGCCAGCAGCCCCCTACACTCTGGAAACACCATATATTTT. Its translation: CASSPLHSGNTIYF.

The genes are TRBV28 and TRBJ2-7; a weak D match, TRBD1 (5 bases). Germline-derived CDR1 and CDR2 are MDHEN and SYDVKM. The CDR3 is 15 residues long. Between the trimmed V and J ends, which lost 6 bases and 3 bases, there was a span of 18 bases. The CDR3 nucleotides read TGTGCCAGCAGACAAAACAGGAATAGCATCTACGAGCAGTACTTC. Its protein product is CASRQNRNSIYEQYF.

CDR3 sequence: CASSRLGSGLNEQFF. The CDR3 nucleotides read TGTGCCAGCAGCCGACTAGGATCAGGGCTCAATGAGCAGTTCTTC. This rearrangement joins TRBV5-6 to TRBJ2-1, with a possible D match to TRBD2 (6 bases). With 4 bases removed from V and 6 bases from J, the gap between germline ends came to 17 bases. The CDR3 has 15 residues. Germline V lookup: CDR1 SGHDT, CDR2 YYEEEE.

The V call is TRBV27, the J call TRBJ2-5; D possibly matches TRBD1 or TRBD2 (7 bases each). Germline lookup yields CDR1 MNHEY and CDR2 SMNVEV (reference sequence). The CDR3 has 14 residues. Trimming took 5 bases from V and 5 from J, leaving 15 bases between them. The CDR3 DNA is TGTGCCAGCAGTCCCCAGGGGGGGCAGGAGACCCAGTACTTC. Protein: CASSPQGGQETQYF.

This clone showed up just once. The J gene is TRBJ1-2, the V gene TRBV6-2 or TRBV6-3, with D hard to call. The CDR3 is made up of 13 amino acids. Germline V gene lookup returns CDR1 MNHEY and CDR2 SVGEGT. Trimming removed 0 bases at V and 2 bases at J, with 4 bases between. As DNA, the CDR3 is TGTGCCAGCAGTTACTCGGACAACTATGGCTACACCTTC. It encodes CASSYSDNYGYTF.

V usage is TRBV7-9 and J usage is TRBJ2-1; 7 nucleotides align to TRBD1. Germline assignment: CDR1 SEHNR and CDR2 FQNEAQ (reference sequence). The J segment lost 7 bases and the V segment lost 2 bases, leaving 5 bases of the junction unmatched. This CDR3 has 14 amino acids. As DNA, the CDR3 is TGTGCCAGCAGCTTAAAGGGGGCAGCGAATGAGCAGTTCTTC. Residues: CASSLKGAANEQFF.

The rearrangement uses TRBV2 and TRBJ1-2, with 8 nucleotides matching TRBD1. The CDR3 totals 14 residues. V lost 4 bases and J lost 6; bases outside the gene matches: 7. The V gene's germline CDR1 is SNHLY and CDR2 FYNNEI. CDR3 nucleotides: TGTGCCAGCAGTGGTCTGGACAGGGTTGATGGCTACACCTTC. Amino acids: CASSGLDRVDGYTF.

This clone was found once. The chain has TRBV6-6 and TRBJ2-7; D gene unclear. The V end lost 6 bases, the J end lost 0 bases, and 24 bases lay between the germline ends. Germline V gene sequence: CDR1 MNHNY, CDR2 SVGAGI (reference sequence). The CDR3 sequence is 18 residues long. The CDR3 region has the DNA TGTGCCAGCAGCCGAAAGATCTGGGCGGACGCAAGCTCCTACGAGCAGTACTTC. Translated, it gives CASSRKIWADASSYEQYF.

J is TRBJ2-3 and V is TRBV7-2, with 11 bases aligning to TRBD2. Per the germline V gene, CDR1 is SGHTA and CDR2 is FQGNSA. This CDR3 spans 15 amino acids. Trimming took 5 bases from V and 1 from J; bases not matched to a gene: 2. CDR3 nucleotides: TGTGCCAGCAGCATTAGCGGGGGGGGCACAGATACGCAGTATTTT. This codes for CASSISGGGTDTQYF.

The chain joins TRBV11-2 to TRBJ1-2; 7 bases align to TRBD1. Looked up from germline, CDR1 is SGHAT and CDR2 is FQNNGV. V trimming: 4 bases; J trimming: 7 bases; junction bases outside the gene matches: 9. The CDR3 has 14 residues. The CDR3 nucleotides are TGTGCCAGCAGCTCCGCCTACAGGGGAGGTGGCTACACCTTC. This encodes CASSSAYRGGGYTF.

The rearrangement uses TRBV6-5 and TRBJ2-5; no clear D gene. Germline V gene sequence: CDR1 MNHEY, CDR2 SVGAGI. The CDR3 has 13 amino acids. Trimming cost V 1 base and J 9 bases, with 12 bases left between them. The CDR3 sequence: CASSYYPYGAQYF. In DNA, the CDR3 is TGTGCCAGCAGTTACTACCCGTATGGGGCCCAGTACTTC.

Note on this clone: Other DNA sequences in this specimen translate into the identical CDR3. J is TRBJ2-7 and V is TRBV7-2; D tentatively reads TRBD1 or TRBD2 (5 bases each). Germline assignment: CDR1 SGHTA and CDR2 FQGNSA. The ends were cut back, 4 bases at V and 1 base at J, with 11 bases in the middle. The CDR3 sequence is 14 residues long. CDR3 loop: CASSSTGASYEQYF. CDR3 bases: TGTGCCAGCAGCTCTACCGGGGCATCCTACGAGCAGTACTTC.

The V and J genes are TRBV5-4 and TRBJ2-5, with D perhaps being TRBD1 or TRBD2 (5 bases each). Trimming pared 3 bases from V and 1 base from J, leaving 13 bases between. Germline CDR1 SGHNT, CDR2 YYREEE (reference sequence). This CDR3 has 15 amino acids. The CDR3 DNA is TGTGCCAGCAGCTGGGTCCCGGGACCCCAAGAGACCCAGTACTTC. Its protein product is CASSWVPGPQETQYF.

This sequence joins TRBV7-3 and TRBJ2-3, with 8 bases that match TRBD2. V was pared by 3 bases and J by 1 base, with 6 bases of the junction left unmatched. The germline gives CDR1 SGHTA, CDR2 FQGTGA. The CDR3 loop spans 16 amino acids. CDR3 sequence: CASSFQPGGGTDTQYF. CDR3 coding DNA: TGTGCCAGCAGCTTCCAGCCGGGGGGGGGCACAGATACGCAGTATTTT.

The DNA for the CDR3 is TGTGCCAGCAGTATCGACAGGGCATTGGCCCAATACTATGGCTACACCTTC. It encodes CASSIDRALAQYYGYTF. V is TRBV7-9 and J is TRBJ1-2; 7 bases agree with TRBD1. The CDR3 is 17 residues long. The J segment lost 3 bases and the V segment lost 6 bases, leaving 16 bases of the junction unmatched. CDR1 and CDR2 (germline): SEHNR, FQNEAQ (reference sequence).

The chain joins TRBV23-1 to TRBJ1-5; D remains ambiguous. TRBV23-1 is classed as an ORF, of uncertain function. V lost 2 bases, J lost 5 bases, and 16 bases lay in between. The CDR3 covers 16 residues. The CDR3 loop is CASSQTILMEDQPQHF. CDR3 nucleotide sequence: TGCGCCAGCAGTCAAACGATCCTAATGGAGGATCAGCCCCAGCATTTT.

The V and J genes are TRBV14 and TRBJ2-2, with D uncertain. The CDR3 runs 13 residues. CDR1 SGHDN and CDR2 FVKESK come from the germline V gene. The V and J ends lost 10 bases and 2 bases respectively, with 11 bases between them. CDR3 loop: CATRQSNTGELFF. The CDR3 nucleotides are TGTGCCACCAGGCAGAGTAACACCGGGGAGCTGTTTTTT.

The V call is TRBV28, the J call TRBJ2-1; the match to TRBD2 covers 10 bases. V lost 6 bases and J lost 6; bases outside the gene matches: 14. CDR3 size: 17 residues. Germline V gene sequence: CDR1 MDHEN, CDR2 SYDVKM. The CDR3 spells CASSLGTLAGVLNEQFF. Written as DNA, the CDR3 is TGTGCCAGCAGCTTAGGGACGCTAGCGGGAGTTCTCAATGAGCAGTTCTTC.

The chain employs TRBV9 and TRBJ1-5; 9 nucleotides agree with TRBD1. CDR1 SGDLS and CDR2 YYNGEE come from the germline V gene. The CDR3 has 15 amino acids. Trimming cost V 0 bases and J 3 bases; bases outside gene matches: 1. For the CDR3, the DNA is TGTGCCAGCAGCGTAGGGGACAGGGCCAATCAGCCCCAGCATTTT. Protein: CASSVGDRANQPQHF.

V gene TRBV12-3 or TRBV12-4 combines with J gene TRBJ1-1; no definite D call. The CDR3 has 13 amino acids. V was shortened by 2 bases and J by 4 bases, with 8 bases between the two germline ends. CDR3: CASSLNPSTEAFF. The CDR3 DNA is TGTGCCAGCAGTTTAAACCCTAGCACTGAAGCTTTCTTT.

The chain uses TRBV4-3 and TRBJ1-2, with D tentatively TRBD1 (5 bases). The CDR3 sequence is 15 residues long. V dropped 4 bases and J dropped 1 base, with 13 bases sitting between them. From germline, CDR1 is LGHNA and CDR2 YSLEER. The CDR3 coding sequence is TGCGCCAGCAGCCGGACGAACAGGTATAACTATGGCTACACCTTC. It codes for CASSRTNRYNYGYTF.